These 14 T cell receptor beta chains share one sample of origin, sequenced in a study of OX40 agonist ivuxolimab in advanced cancers. Data came from immunoSEQ multiplex PCR; TCRdb stores just in-frame clones and leaves some out. The sample contains about 36,000 clones, 65% to 85% of which appear only once. The sample here was CD4+ or CD8+ T cells sorted from blood, taken in a trial of the OX40 agonist ivuxolimab. These receptors were obtained from an adult with an advanced solid tumor such as melanoma, head and neck, liver or kidney cancer.

The chain joins TRBV10-2 to TRBJ1-1, with D perhaps TRBD1 (5 bases). V lost 8 bases and J lost 1, with 5 bases in between. The germline gives CDR1 WSHSY, CDR2 SAAADI. The CDR3 is 11 amino acids. CDR3 protein: CASGQNTEAFF. CDR3 coding DNA: TGCGCCAGCGGACAGAACACTGAAGCTTTCTTT.

The V call is TRBV27, the J call TRBJ1-6, with 9 bases aligning to TRBD1. The CDR3 length is 15 residues. The germline V gene has CDR1 MNHEY and CDR2 SMNVEV (reference sequence). V lost 4 bases and J lost 10; bases outside the gene matches: 8. In nucleotides, the CDR3 is TGTGCCAGCAGTTCGCCGGGACAGGGCCTATCACCCCTCCACTTT. It is translated as CASSSPGQGLSPLHF.

This clone came up a few times. The chain is built from TRBV19 and TRBJ2-3; a weak D match, TRBD1 (6 bases). Germline V gene lookup returns CDR1 LNHDA and CDR2 SQIVND (reference sequence). The CDR3 runs 13 residues. V was cut by 7 bases and J by 6 bases, with 14 bases left in between. The CDR3 here is CASKKGVKDTQYF. The DNA of the CDR3 is TGTGCCAGTAAAAAGGGGGTAAAGGATACGCAGTATTTT.

This sequence joins TRBV6-6 and TRBJ1-2; 7 bases match TRBD1. J lost 3 bases, V lost 0 bases, and 7 bases had no gene match. CDR3 length: 16 amino acids. CDR1 and CDR2 from the germline V gene are MNHNY and SVGAGI (reference sequence). The CDR3 coding sequence is TGTGCCAGCAGTTACTCGACACAGGGGACCCACTATGGCTACACCTTC. It is translated as CASSYSTQGTHYGYTF.

The V and J genes are TRBV6-6 and TRBJ1-5; 8 nucleotides match TRBD1. CDR1 is MNHNY, CDR2 SVGAGI, per germline (reference sequence). This CDR3 has 14 amino acids. With 5 bases clipped from V and 0 bases from J, the junction kept 0 bases outside the gene matches. The CDR3 DNA reads TGTGCCAGCAGTGGGACAGGTAGCAATCAGCCCCAGCATTTT. Protein sequence: CASSGTGSNQPQHF.

This rearrangement joins TRBV30 to TRBJ2-1, with a weak D call TRBD2 (5 bases). There are 15 residues in the CDR3. From germline, CDR1 is GTSNPN and CDR2 SVGIG (reference sequence). V lost 1 base, J lost 10 bases, and 20 bases lay in between. The CDR3 here is CAWSAQRLVWEEQFF. In nucleotides, the CDR3 is TGTGCCTGGAGTGCCCAAAGACTGGTTTGGGAGGAGCAGTTCTTC. The whole variable domain, remainder taken from reference TRBV30 and TRBJ2-1, is SQTIHQWPATLVQPVGSPLSLECTVEGTSNPNLYWYRQAAGRGLQLLFYSVGIGQISSEVPQNLSASRPQDRQFILSSKKLLLSDSGFYLCAWSAQRLVWEEQFFGPGTRLTVL.

The rearrangement joins TRBV18 to TRBJ1-2; 9 nucleotides match TRBD1. CDR1 and CDR2 (germline): KGHSH, LQKENI. Trimming at V came to 5 bases and at J to 4 bases, leaving 14 bases not matched to a gene. This CDR3 spans 17 amino acids. The CDR3 nucleotides read TGTGCCAGCTCAACCTCCGGGACAGGGACGCTAATCTATGGCTACACCTTC. Its translation is CASSTSGTGTLIYGYTF. Complete variable domain (other parts from reference TRBV18 and TRBJ1-2): NAGVMQNPRHLVRRRGQEARLRCSPMKGHSHVYWYRQLPEEGLKFMVYLQKENIIDESGMPKERFSAEFPKEGPSILRIQQVVRGDSAAYFCASSTSGTGTLIYGYTFGSGTRLTVV.

The DNA for the CDR3 is TGTGCCAGTAGCACCCTTTTAACAGGTTACAATGAGCAGTTCTTC. Its protein is CASSTLLTGYNEQFF. The rearrangement uses TRBV19 and TRBJ2-1, with D maybe TRBD1 (5 bases). Germline assignment: CDR1 LNHDA and CDR2 SQIVND (reference sequence). This CDR3 has 15 amino acids. The germline V and J ends were trimmed by 6 bases and 4 bases, with 16 bases remaining between them.

V and J are TRBV5-1 and TRBJ1-1; D not resolved. Germline lookup yields CDR1 SGHRS and CDR2 YFSETQ. CDR3 length equals 12 residues. Trimming shortened V by 0 bases and J by 8 bases, and 8 bases separated the two germline ends. CDR3 bases: TGCGCCAGCAGCTTGGAATCACGGGAAGCTTTCTTT. Translating it yields CASSLESREAFF.

The chain combines TRBV19 with TRBJ1-3; D gene unclear. V was clipped by 4 bases and J by 4 bases, with 14 bases between them. The CDR3 has 15 residues. Germline V lookup: CDR1 LNHDA, CDR2 SQIVND (reference sequence). As DNA, the CDR3 is TGTGCCAGTAGTACGGACGCGGCTAGCGGAAACACCATATATTTT. Protein: CASSTDAASGNTIYF.

This clone was recorded only once. The chain couples TRBV19 to TRBJ1-1, with TRBD1 as a possible D gene (5 bases). Trimming stripped 1 base from V and 2 bases from J, with 8 bases between. Germline values: CDR1 LNHDA, CDR2 SQIVND (reference sequence). This CDR3 has 14 amino acids. CDR3: CASSIGGSNTEAFF. Written as DNA, the CDR3 is TGTGCCAGTAGTATAGGGGGCTCTAACACTGAAGCTTTCTTT.

The chain has TRBV10-3 and TRBJ2-6; weak D call: TRBD2 (7 bases). Germline V CDR1 and CDR2: ENHRY, SYGVKD. V shed 4 bases and J shed 0 bases, with 13 bases lying between them. This CDR3 comprises 17 residues. The DNA for the CDR3 is TGTGCCATCAGTGTGGGAGGGGGATCCTCTGGGGCCAACGTCCTGACTTTC. Amino acids: CAISVGGGSSGANVLTF.

The genes are TRBV30 and TRBJ2-6; D is unclear. Germline V lookup: CDR1 GTSNPN, CDR2 SVGIG (reference sequence). The CDR3 is 14 amino acids. Trimming took off 1 base at V and 0 bases at J, with 4 bases between the two ends. CDR3 amino acids: CAWSAGSGANVLTF. As DNA, the CDR3 is TGTGCCTGGAGTGCTGGCTCTGGGGCCAACGTCCTGACTTTC. The full variable domain, in which reference TRBV30 and TRBJ2-6 provide the parts outside the CDR3, is SQTIHQWPATLVQPVGSPLSLECTVEGTSNPNLYWYRQAAGRGLQLLFYSVGIGQISSEVPQNLSASRPQDRQFILSSKKLLLSDSGFYLCAWSAGSGANVLTFGAGSRLTVL.

V usage is TRBV19 and J usage is TRBJ1-2, with 8 bases that match TRBD1. V gave up 3 bases and J gave up 8 bases; unmatched junction bases: 2. CDR1 is LNHDA, CDR2 SQIVND, per germline (reference sequence). The CDR3 loop spans 12 amino acids. The CDR3 protein is CASSMTGDGYTF. In nucleotides, the CDR3 is TGTGCCAGTAGTATGACAGGGGACGGCTACACCTTC.